Listed below are T cell receptor beta chains from one sample, sequenced in a study of shared clonotypes between healthy human individuals. TCRdb keeps only in-frame clones here, not all; method: immunoSEQ multiplex PCR. The sample contains roughly 1,500,000 clones, 95% to 99% of which appear only once. The source material was naive CD4+ T cells sorted from blood. The receptors here all came from a man between 25 and 39 years old in good health. The CDR3 runs from the conserved cysteine through the conserved F or W. A D gene is named only where the DNA matches it firmly.

TRBJ2-3 | TRBV6-1 | NA | CASRLRDRTDTQYF
TRBJ2-3 | TRBV28 | TRBD2 | CASSTSGVPFDTQYF
TRBJ2-1 | TRBV9 | NA | CASSATGPGGIRFF
TRBJ1-4 | TRBV29-1 | NA | CSVEADPNEKLFF
TRBJ1-5 | TRBV28 | TRBD1 | CASIQSRRGHQPQHF
TRBJ2-3 | TRBV10-3 | NA | CAISDSYTQYF
TRBJ2-2 | TRBV29-1 | NA | CSVSGSGGTGELFF
TRBJ1-1 | TRBV29-1 | NA | CSVDRRGTEAFF
TRBJ2-1 | TRBV2 | TRBD1 | CASSQGAGNEQFF
TRBJ1-2 | TRBV19 | TRBD1 | CASSILPGQGYGYTF
TRBJ1-1 | TRBV5-4 | NA | CASSYDSGENTEAFF
TRBJ1-5 | TRBV6-1 | NA | CASSERDRGNQPQHF
TRBJ1-1 | TRBV18 | NA | CASSQGPMNTEAFF
TRBJ2-3 | TRBV7-2 | NA | CASSYGSADTQYF
TRBJ2-7 | TRBV7-2 | TRBD1 | CASSLDGTGSYEQYF
TRBJ2-1 | TRBV11-2 | TRBD1 | CASSRWTGETYNEQFF
TRBJ2-7 | TRBV5-6 | TRBD2 | CASRLTAGGEQYF
TRBJ2-2 | TRBV15 | NA | CATSRGGTNTGELFF
TRBJ2-3 | TRBV4-1 | NA | CASSKQDRPSTDTQYF
TRBJ1-1 | TRBV7-9 | NA | CASSLEDGGPEAFF
TRBJ2-1 | TRBV7-8 | NA | CASGHDEQFF
TRBJ2-7 | TRBV5-6 | NA | CASSLVWREAYEQYF
TRBJ2-7 | TRBV5-4 | TRBD1 | CASSRLGQGNVGDYEQYF
TRBJ2-5 | TRBV7-9 | NA | CASSLFLRDQETQYF
TRBJ2-2 | TRBV6-6 | NA | CASSYSSASGELFF
TRBJ2-2 | TRBV5-1 | TRBD1 | CASSLGTGANTGELFF
TRBJ2-7 | TRBV4-3 | NA | CASSQDLPGSSYEQYF
TRBJ2-3 | TRBV10-3 | TRBD2 | CAITVKRELTDTQYF
TRBJ2-1 | TRBV5-1 | TRBD1 | CASSFLQTGAPNEQFF
TRBJ2-3 | TRBV5-6 | TRBD2 | CASSLIAGGTDTQYF
TRBJ1-2 | TRBV9 | TRBD1 | CASSVGVGDRMF
TRBJ2-1 | TRBV27 | NA | CASSTFVGGYNEQFF
TRBJ1-5 | TRBV2 | NA | CASSEWSNAHQPQHF
TRBJ2-5 | TRBV5-1 | TRBD2 | CASSLGLAGGKETQYF
TRBJ2-3 | TRBV10-1 | NA | CASRGSGRGDTQYF
TRBJ1-2 | TRBV2 | NA | CASSEAGGGYTF
TRBJ2-7 | TRBV5-1 | TRBD1 | CASTPRTGGFEQYF
TRBJ2-7 | TRBV28 | NA | CASKGTPTYEQYF
TRBJ1-4 | TRBV5-1 | NA | CASSLSSNEKLFF
TRBJ2-2 | TRBV5-1 | NA | CASSLPASNTGELFF
TRBJ1-2 | TRBV7-9 | NA | CASSLQGFNYGYTF
TRBJ2-5 | TRBV10-3 | TRBD2 | CAISESVDPGLAGEETQYF
TRBJ2-2 | TRBV5-1 | NA | CASSLDQGWTGELFF
TRBJ2-5 | TRBV4-2 | NA | CASSQDHGRETQYF
TRBJ2-3 | TRBV10-3 | NA | CAISNEGARGPDTQYF
TRBJ2-7 | TRBV28 | NA | CANRGRAGEQYF
TRBJ1-1 | TRBV11-3 | NA | CASSLGEGRNTEAFF
TRBJ2-3 | TRBV5-1 | NA | CASSSGLLNYTQYF
TRBJ1-2 | TRBV28 | NA | CASSNVGPGERGYTF
TRBJ2-7 | TRBV2 | NA | CASTNRPSYEQYF
TRBJ2-7 | TRBV2 | TRBD2 | CASSDAGAYEQYF
TRBJ1-5 | TRBV28 | TRBD1 | CASSSPGGYQPQHF
TRBJ2-7 | TRBV29-1 | TRBD1 | CSVGQTYEQYF
TRBJ1-2 | TRBV7-9 | TRBD1 | CASSLATGTYTNYGYTF
TRBJ1-1 | TRBV7-2 | TRBD1 | CASRGRTGAGLPEAFF
TRBJ2-5 | TRBV5-4 | NA | CASSDHRDDGETQYF
TRBJ2-3 | TRBV9 | TRBD2 | CASSHSLAGVADTQYF